A selection of T cell receptor beta chains follows, all from one sample in a study of T cells in Graves' hyperthyroidism and ophthalmopathy. TCRdb itself ran the multiplex PCR reads through MiXCR, one entry per CDR3 protein. The sample records over 300,000 distinct CDR3 sequences, roughly 15% being singletons. Sequencing was carried out using blood. The origin of the receptors is a middle-aged woman with Graves' ophthalmopathy. CDR3s include the opening cysteine and the closing phenylalanine or tryptophan. Each record gives: V gene, clone size, J gene, D gene, CDR3 DNA, CDR3 protein. A D gene is named only where the DNA matches it firmly. Clone size is shown for a subset of rows, as once, few, many or a class of expanded clone.

>TRBV19|few|TRBJ2-5|TRBD1
TGTGCCAGTAGTATAGGGACAGGAAAGTTCCAAGAGACCCAGTACTTC
CASSIGTGKFQETQYF
>TRBV24-1|many|TRBJ2-3|NA
TGTGCCACCCAAGGCAGCCAAGGGCACACGGATACGCAGTATTTT
CATQGSQGHTDTQYF
>TRBV6-2/TRBV6-3|NA|TRBJ2-1|TRBD2
TGTGCCAGCAGTGGCTCGGGAGGTAGAGCAAATGAGCAGTTCTTC
CASSGSGGRANEQFF
>TRBV12-3/TRBV12-4|few|TRBJ2-5|NA
TGTGCCAGCAGTTCGGATTGGCCCAGGGTCGGGGAGACCCAGTACTTC
CASSSDWPRVGETQYF
>TRBV20-1|NA|TRBJ2-1|TRBD2
TGCAGTGCTCCCAGCGGGAACTACAATGAGCAGTTCTTC
CSAPSGNYNEQFF
>TRBV6-1|many|TRBJ1-1|TRBD1
TGTGCCAGCACTAGACGAAAAGGACAGGGCGCTAAGACTAACACTGAAGCTTTCTTT
CASTRRKGQGAKTNTEAFF
>TRBV19|NA|TRBJ1-1|NA
TGTGCCAATAGCCATTTGAACACTGAAGCTTTCTTT
CANSHLNTEAFF
>TRBV6-1|many|TRBJ2-7|TRBD1
TGTGCCAGCAGGGCTACAGGGGGCGACGAGCAGTACTTC
CASRATGGDEQYF
>TRBV5-8|NA|TRBJ2-1|NA
TGTGCCAGCAGCTTGGTTGTCGGAGGGGTCAATGAGCAGTTCTTC
CASSLVVGGVNEQFF
>TRBV29-1|NA|TRBJ2-1|NA
TGCAGCGCTCAAAAGGGCCACTACAATGAGCAGTTCTTC
CSAQKGHYNEQFF
>TRBV19|NA|TRBJ1-1|TRBD1
TGTGCCAGTAGTGTCGACAGGGATACTGAAGCTTTCTTT
CASSVDRDTEAFF
>TRBV29-1|NA|TRBJ2-4|TRBD1
TGCAGCGTTCGGGGGTTACAGGGGGTTGCCAAAAACATTCAGTACTTC
CSVRGLQGVAKNIQYF
>TRBV7-9|few|TRBJ2-2|NA
TGTGCCAGCAGCCCCCGGGATAGCGGAGAAACCGGGGAGCTGTTTTTT
CASSPRDSGETGELFF
>TRBV5-5|many|TRBJ2-1|NA
TGTGCCAGCAGCCCTGGGGTAGATGAGCAGTTCTTC
CASSPGVDEQFF
>TRBV19|many|TRBJ2-5|TRBD2
TGTGCCAGTAGTATCCTAGCGGGACGATTGGAGACCCAGTACTTC
CASSILAGRLETQYF
>TRBV7-9|NA|TRBJ2-4|NA
TGTGCCAGCAGCTTAGGCCCTGGCAGGATAGCCAAAAACATTCAGTACTTC
CASSLGPGRIAKNIQYF
>TRBV5-5|few|TRBJ2-2|TRBD1
TGTGCCAGCAGCTATCGGATACAGGGGGCCGGCGGGGAGCTGTTTTTT
CASSYRIQGAGGELFF
>TRBV7-8|many|TRBJ2-5|NA
TGTGCCAGCGGTAAAAGGATGGGGGGTCAAGAGACCCAGTACTTC
CASGKRMGGQETQYF
>TRBV19|few|TRBJ2-1|TRBD2
TGTGCCAGTAGAAAGAGCGGGAGGGTAGATGAGCAGTTCTTC
CASRKSGRVDEQFF
>TRBV11-2|many|TRBJ2-1|TRBD2
TGTGCCAGCAGACTAGCGGGAACTCCCTACAATGAGCAGTTCTTC
CASRLAGTPYNEQFF
>TRBV7-9|few|TRBJ2-1|NA
TGTGCCAGCAGCTTAGGCCAGGCCTCAACCTCCAATGAGCAGTTCTTC
CASSLGQASTSNEQFF
>TRBV10-1|many|TRBJ2-5|NA
TGCGCCAGCGGCACTAACCGGGAGACCCAGTACTTC
CASGTNRETQYF
>TRBV20-1|many|TRBJ1-2|NA
TGCAGTGCCACTAGGAGGTCGTTTGGCTACACCTTC
CSATRRSFGYTF
>TRBV19|many|TRBJ1-2|NA
TGTGCCAGTAGGATGGAGGAAGGGCTCCCCTATGGCTACACCTTC
CASRMEEGLPYGYTF
>TRBV20-1|many|TRBJ1-1|NA
TGCAGTGCTAGAGATTTCTTTCAAAGAGGGGCAGGGTTCGCTTTCTTT
CSARDFFQRGAGFAFF
>TRBV7-2|many|TRBJ2-4|NA
TGTGCCAGCAGCTTTTCTCCAGATGACATTCAGTACTTC
CASSFSPDDIQYF
>TRBV12-3/TRBV12-4|many|TRBJ2-7|TRBD1
TGTGCCAGCAGTTTTTCAGGGGGAATCTACGAGCAGTACTTC
CASSFSGGIYEQYF
>TRBV4-1|NA|TRBJ2-2|NA
TGCGCCAGCAGCCAAGGGCAGCGGAACGGGGAGCTGTTTTTT
CASSQGQRNGELFF
>TRBV5-1|few|TRBJ2-5|TRBD1
TGCGCCAGCAGCTTGGCACAGGGGCGACAAGAGACCCAGTACTTC
CASSLAQGRQETQYF
>TRBV2|many|TRBJ2-1|NA
TGTGCCAGCAGTCCGCCCGGCGAGCAGTTCTTC
CASSPPGEQFF
>TRBV10-3|many|TRBJ2-1|NA
TGTGCCATCACCTTGGGGGTGGGCAATGAGCAGTTCTTC
CAITLGVGNEQFF
>TRBV5-1|NA|TRBJ2-7|TRBD1
TGCGCCAGCAACCCGGGGGACAGGGTTTCCTTCGAGCAGTACTTC
CASNPGDRVSFEQYF
>TRBV25-1|few|TRBJ2-5|NA
TGTGCCAGCAGTACGTCCGAGACCCAGTACTTC
CASSTSETQYF
>TRBV7-6|many|TRBJ1-2|NA
TGTGCCAGCAGCTTATCGGCCGACTATGGCTACACCTTC
CASSLSADYGYTF
>TRBV19|few|TRBJ1-6|NA
TGTGCCAGTAGTGAGGCGGGCTCACCCCTCCACTTT
CASSEAGSPLHF
>TRBV4-2|NA|TRBJ2-2|TRBD1
TGTGCCAGCAGCCCCCGGGACAGCCGACGGGACACCGGGGAGCTGTTTTTT
CASSPRDSRRDTGELFF
>TRBV29-1|many|TRBJ1-1|NA
TGCAGCGTTATAAGGGGAAACACTGAAGCTTTCTTT
CSVIRGNTEAFF
>TRBV7-2|many|TRBJ1-2|NA
TGTGCCAGCAGCCCCGGGGTTGGTGGCTACACCTTC
CASSPGVGGYTF
>TRBV12-5|NA|TRBJ2-5|NA
TGTGCTAGTGGTTTAGACGTCTCGCGAGAGGAGACCCAGTACTTC
CASGLDVSREETQYF
>TRBV19|few|TRBJ1-5|NA
TGTGCCAGTAGTATCTGGAGGGAAGACCAGCCCCAGCATTTT
CASSIWREDQPQHF
>TRBV28|few|TRBJ2-2|NA
TGTGCCAGCAGTTCCCCCCGGGTGACTAACACCGGGGAGCTGTTTTTT
CASSSPRVTNTGELFF
>TRBV9|few|TRBJ2-3|NA
TGTGCCAGCAGCGTAGCTCTGACTAGCACAGATACGCAGTATTTT
CASSVALTSTDTQYF
>TRBV5-1|few|TRBJ2-7|NA
TGCGCCAGCAGCTTGGGCGGGGTGGGCTCCTACGAGCAGTACTTC
CASSLGGVGSYEQYF
>TRBV12-3/TRBV12-4|once|TRBJ1-4|NA
TGTGCCAGCAGTTTTAGTATTAAGGGGAACGGAAAACTGTTTTTT
CASSFSIKGNGKLFF
>TRBV7-2|NA|TRBJ2-3|TRBD1
TGTGCCAGCAGCTCCGACTGGGGCCGGGACAGGATAAGCACAGATACGCAGTATTTT
CASSSDWGRDRISTDTQYF